What follows are 6 T cell receptor beta chains derived from one specimen sequenced in a study of T cells in Graves' hyperthyroidism and ophthalmopathy. RNA transcripts were the template for amplifying TCR beta CDR3 regions. When the TCR CDR3 underwent first-round RT-PCR, the HTBI primer set was used. MiXCR, run by TCRdb on the multiplex PCR reads, gives a single entry per CDR3 protein. The sample yields hundreds of thousands of distinct CDR3 sequences, 15% to 20% seen once. The source material was blood. The source of these receptors is a man aged 40-49 years with Graves' ophthalmopathy.

Many counts were recorded for this clonotype. The V call is TRBV12-3 or TRBV12-4, the J call TRBJ1-2; maybe TRBD1 (6 bases). This CDR3 spans 14 amino acids. Trimming pared 7 bases from V and 2 bases from J, leaving 14 bases between. In nucleotides, the CDR3 is TGTGCCAGCATCGGGACATTCTCGAACTATGGCTACACCTTC. Its protein is CASIGTFSNYGYTF.

This clonotype was picked up many times. This sequence joins TRBV7-9 and TRBJ2-5; no clear D gene. Germline V CDR1 and CDR2: SEHNR, FQNEAQ (reference sequence). V shed 0 bases and J shed 1 base, with 9 bases lying between them. The length of the CDR3 is 15 residues. CDR3 sequence reads: CASSLAAAPQETQYF. The CDR3 region has the DNA TGTGCCAGCAGCTTAGCCGCAGCCCCCCAAGAGACCCAGTACTTC.

There are many counts of this clonotype. The chain is built from TRBV30 and TRBJ2-2; 9 nucleotides line up with TRBD1. V gave up 2 bases and J gave up 5 bases; unmatched junction bases: 6. CDR1 and CDR2 (germline): GTSNPN, SVGIG (reference sequence). This CDR3 region has 15 residues. The CDR3 region is CAWSHRDRVTGELFF. The CDR3 coding sequence is TGTGCCTGGAGTCACCGGGACAGGGTGACCGGGGAGCTGTTTTTT.

This clonotype was counted once. The rearrangement joins TRBV10-3 to TRBJ2-3; D gene unclear. The CDR3 totals 13 residues. Germline V gene sequence: CDR1 ENHRY, CDR2 SYGVKD. CDR3 nucleotides: TGTTCCCATCAATTAACTAGCACAGATACGCAGTATTTT. It encodes CSHQLTSTDTQYF.

There are a few counts of this clonotype. The rearrangement joins TRBV3-1 to TRBJ2-7, with 7 bases identical to TRBD1. CDR3 size: 17 residues. J gave up 5 bases and V 1 base, and 14 bases lay outside the gene matches. Germline CDR1 reads LGHDT; CDR2 reads YNNKEL (reference sequence). As DNA, the CDR3 is TGTGCCAGCAGCCAAGGCGTGTTGGTAACAGGGGAGAACGAGCAGTACTTC. This sequence encodes CASSQGVLVTGENEQYF.

This clonotype came up many times. V is TRBV3-1 and J is TRBJ2-5; the D is unclear. The CDR3 covers 15 residues. The germline V gene has CDR1 LGHDT and CDR2 YNNKEL (reference sequence). Trimming removed 3 bases from V and 7 bases from J, with 18 bases in between. The CDR3 nucleotides read TGTGCCAGCAGCCAGCACGGAGAAGGGATGGGGACCCAGTACTTC. It is translated as CASSQHGEGMGTQYF.